This T cell receptor (beta chain) comes out of a study of blood T cell repertoires in COVID-19. The overall study: The samples span acute and convalescent COVID-19 from the United States, Italy and Spain.

TCRdb's table, derived via immunoSEQ multiplex PCR, lists solely in-frame clones and lacks some. The sample has roughly 100,000 clones, 76% seen once. This clone was counted a single time. The sequence came from a man aged 80 or over with COVID-19, enrolled during active disease. The source material was peripheral blood.

CDR3 sequence reads: CASSARQDAYEQYF. CDR3 in DNA: TGTGCCAGCAGCGCAAGACAGGACGCCTACGAGCAGTACTTC. The chain carries TRBV9 and TRBJ2-7; possibly TRBD1 for D (6 bases). The ends were cut back, 3 bases at V and 2 bases at J, with 12 bases in the middle. This CDR3 spans 14 amino acids. The germline gives CDR1 SGDLS, CDR2 YYNGEE.